The sequence of this T cell receptor (beta chain) was determined in a study of blood T cell repertoires in COVID-19. Whole-study context: Samples representing acute and convalescent COVID-19 were sourced from the United States, Italy and Spain. Nucleic acid was either cDNA or gDNA, and it came from T cells, B-cell-depleted T cells, or PBMCs.

The junction had 12 bases not matched to a gene; V was cut back by 1 base and J by 3 bases. CDR3 length equals 17 residues. CDR1 and CDR2 (germline): LNHNV, YYDKDF (reference sequence). Original analysis: Nucleated cell counts were estimated from reference gene primer amplification. The repertoire was sequenced with immunoSEQ multiplex PCR; TCRdb's copy has only in-frame clones and lacks some. Clone size and V and J calls were adopted from that table, with D and trimming inferred from the DNA. The sample consists of fewer than 45,000 clones, 70% to 90% of them appearing once. This clonotype originated in a human donor in a cohort sampled during active COVID-19. The rearrangement joins TRBV15 to TRBJ2-7, with TRBD1 identical over 7 bases. The sample comprised peripheral blood. The CDR3 protein is CATSRGTRGTDIYEQYF. The CDR3 region has the DNA TGTGCCACCAGCAGAGGAACCAGGGGGACGGACATCTACGAGCAGTACTTC.